This TCR beta chain was sequenced for a study of human T cells and chemical hapten exposure. As for the study in general: All patients underwent weekly scalp dosing with diphenylcyclopropenone for the full roughly 25-week study.

One entry per CDR3 protein results from TCRdb running MiXCR on the RACE reads. The table has under 300,000 distinct CDR3 sequences, more than 6.5% seen once. Regarding time point: pre-sensitization, week 0. Treatment indicated: therapeutic diphenylcyclopropenone sensitization with weekly scalp DPC. General observations from the study: Controls formed significantly fewer large CDR3 similarity clusters than expanded TCRs did.

This clonotype was counted only a few times. What it binds is not known. This clonotype originated in a woman in her forties with alopecia areata. Some clones in this sample may be carry-over from other donors' samples. The source material was whole blood, sampled in connection with sensitization to the hapten diphenylcyclopropenone (DPC).

The CDR3 DNA reads TGCAGTGCTAGAGAAAGCGGGGTGGAGCAGTTCTTC. As protein: CSARESGVEQFF. The V call is TRBV20-1, the J call TRBJ2-1, with 7 bases fitting TRBD2. The V gene end was trimmed by 0 bases and the J gene end by 10 bases; junction bases not matched to a gene: 3. Germline V gives CDR1 DFQATT, CDR2 SNEGSKA (reference sequence). There are 12 residues in the CDR3.